Listed below are T cell receptor beta chains from one sample, sequenced in a study of T cell clones after liver transplantation. Assay: immunoSEQ multiplex PCR; the TCRdb copy retains only in-frame clones and omits some. The sample includes 75,000 to 85,000 clones, roughly 85% of them seen just once. Specimen: CD4+ T cells from blood, collected at the 22-month timepoint. The receptors originated from a human patient who received a liver transplant. Some T cells may be supplied by the graft donor. The conserved cysteine and the conserved F or W are not part of the CDR3 here.

TRBV19	ASSIAPGQGNKLF
TRBV6-5	ASRTGTGYGELF
TRBV19	ASSTTGGGNQPQH
TRBV19	ASSITGLEQY
TRBV11-2	ASSPHGGGQPQH
TRBV19	ASSSQGYSNQPQH
TRBV19	ASSTRGTNEKLF
TRBV6-6	ASSYFRSEPQH
TRBV19	ASSMGRDQETQY
TRBV4-3	ASSPRGGGETQY
TRBV19	ASSFGEQGIYEQY
TRBV18	ASSPSSGSHEQY
TRBV1	TSSHPSWGRHQPQH
TRBV4-1	ASSQRILAGGGNEQY
TRBV10-3	ATGPTGNTEAF
TRBV5-6	ASSRQGVTQY
TRBV5-1	ASSLIGKTSGGPTDTQY
TRBV4-2	ASSHRPGTSGGLRDEQF
TRBV5-4	ASSLAGRPTDTQY
TRBV29-1	SVSGQGYEQY
TRBV18	ASSPYPPGGASHEQY
TRBV11-3	ASSLGQGGVEKAF
TRBV7-2	ASSSPGPRGETQY
TRBV4-3	ASSQEEGSGANVLT
TRBV7-2	ASSLLSGAGETQY
TRBV9	ASSVGTGDGYT
TRBV19	ASSIGSQETQY
TRBV28	AIRDNAYEQY
TRBV7-2	ASSPDRAEETQY
TRBV18	ASSPDRGTPNYGYT
TRBV7-9	ASSHRDEQY
TRBV18	ASSRQSTDTQY
TRBV6-5	ASSRKREVGHEQF
TRBV7-3	ASSLKRDSGQQY
TRBV2	ASSWTYPLNTEAF
TRBV18	ASSPVTTGTGEQF
TRBV4-3	ASSRSGGQETQY
TRBV13	ASSDRKNYGYT
TRBV6-5	ASSPGQFTYEQY
TRBV4-1	ASSQVDNPGRNQPQH
TRBV5-1	ASSGSSGGAGNTIY
TRBV10-3	AITEGLAGGPVENEQF
TRBV12-5	ASGPTVSAPEKLF
TRBV7-8	ASSYRGLDGYT
TRBV6-5	ASSYSAAQTQY
TRBV18	ASSSVDSPLH
TRBV14	ASSQLAGLGNEQY
TRBV4-1	ASSQGGPDRGAKNIQY
TRBV6-6	ASRTSLGLNSPLH
TRBV7-3	ASSLAGEQF
TRBV7-2	ASSLGSWTGGEQY
TRBV5-6	ASSSGGEQY
TRBV5-1	ASAGTGAHEQF
TRBV5-1	ASSLGGTDSYEQY